This TCR beta chain was profiled in a study of blood T cell repertoires in COVID-19. Study overall: The analysed material was cDNA or gDNA that came from T cells, B-cell-depleted T cells, or PBMCs.

In the authors' methods: Using reference gene primer amplification, nucleated cell counts were estimated. The method was immunoSEQ multiplex PCR; TCRdb's version includes in-frame clones alone and lacks a portion of them. V and J calls and clone size are copied from that table; D and trimming were computed from the DNA. Of a few hundred thousand clones in the sample, approximately 90% were seen once. The sample was peripheral blood. This clonotype was obtained from a man aged 18 to 29 with active or convalescent COVID-19.

CDR3 region: CASSLVQENGYTF. The CDR3 region has the DNA TGTGCCAGCAGCTTAGTACAGGAAAATGGCTACACCTTC. The rearrangement uses TRBV13 and TRBJ1-2, with D possibly matching TRBD1 (5 bases). The V end lost 1 base, the J end lost 6 bases, and 9 bases lay between the germline ends. Germline V CDR1 and CDR2: PRHDT, FYEKMQ (reference sequence). The CDR3 sequence is 13 residues long.